A single sample is the source of the 18 T cell receptor beta chains below, sequenced in a study of T cell clonality in common variable immunodeficiency (dated by TCRdb to between 2014 and 2016). The library was produced with the immunoSEQ multiplex PCR assay. Here the immuneACCESS table is served through TCRdb, limited to in-frame sequences with V and J called. Missing clones are a known gap in these copies; in checked studies unresolved V genes cover under half, and the rest lacks a known reason. This sample includes about 52,000 clones, and none of them was observed just once. The ten largest make up about 1.7% of the sample. The source material was peripheral blood mononuclear cells. The receptors derive from a person aged 18 to 75 in good health.

This clone occurred many times. The CDR3 is cut off 3 residues early in the read; its end comes from the germline J gene. The chain employs TRBV5-4 and TRBJ2-5; D not resolved. In germline, CDR1 is SGHNT, CDR2 YYREEE (reference sequence). The CDR3 runs 12 residues. The V gene lost 5 bases and the J gene lost 0 bases, with 5 bases spanning the gap. CDR3 region: CASRHDQETQYF. The part of the CDR3 DNA that was read is TGTGCCAGCAGACACGACCAAGAGACC.

Many counts were recorded for this clone. The CDR3 extends 3 residues past the end of the read, so its final part is completed from the germline J gene. The genes are TRBV12-3 or TRBV12-4 and TRBJ2-4; D possibly corresponds to TRBD2 (6 bases). The CDR3 is 13 residues long. CDR3 DNA, as far as it was read: TGTGCCAGCAGTCCCTTGACCGGGGGTATT. Amino acids: CASSPLTGGI. The entire CDR3 protein reads CASSPLTGGIQYF.

This clone was detected only a few times. Read sequence stops 3 residues before the CDR3 end, and the germline J gene provides the missing end. Other nucleotide sequences from this sample produce the same CDR3. The chain combines TRBV2 with TRBJ1-3; no clear D gene. The V gene's germline CDR1 is SNHLY and CDR2 FYNNEI. V dropped 4 bases and J dropped 7 bases, with 11 bases sitting between them. There are 13 residues in the CDR3. CDR3 in amino acids: CASSVGGFNTIYF. Incomplete CDR3 DNA: TGTGCCAGCAGTGTAGGAGGGTTCAACACC.

This clone was detected ten times or more. The read ends 3 residues shy of where the CDR3 ends; the end is completed using the germline J gene. This chain joins TRBV19 and TRBJ1-5; D unclear. CDR1 is LNHDA and CDR2 is SQIVND in the germline V gene (reference sequence). The CDR3 runs 15 residues. Trimming took 1 base from V and 4 from J, leaving 11 bases between them. The CDR3 bases that were read are TGTGCCAGTAGTATAGTCGGGGTCCGAAATCAGCCC. As protein: CASSIVGVRNQP. The CDR3, in full, reads CASSIVGVRNQPQHF.

This clone was counted at least ten times. The CDR3 is cut off 3 residues early in the read; its end comes from the germline J gene. The chain carries TRBV18 and TRBJ2-5; 9 bases are a match to TRBD2. In germline, CDR1 is KGHSH, CDR2 LQKENI. V shed 6 bases, J shed 7 bases, and the junction held 12 bases outside the gene matches. CDR3 length: 15 residues. CDR3 loop: CASSESAPAGGTQYF. The DNA read from the CDR3 is TGTGCCAGCTCTGAGTCGGCCCCAGCGGGAGGGACC.

There are many counts of this clone. The read ends 3 residues shy of where the CDR3 ends; the end is completed using the germline J gene. The chain recombines TRBV20-1 with TRBJ2-7, with 8 bases identical to TRBD1. CDR3 length equals 17 residues. Losses at the gene ends were 0 bases for V and 4 bases for J; bases not matched to a gene: 14. The germline CDR1 and CDR2 sequences are DFQATT and SNEGSKA (reference sequence). This CDR3 is CSARDARQGRLLYEQYF. CDR3 bases read: TGCAGTGCTAGAGACGCACGACAGGGGCGCCTTTTATACGAG.

The table lists this clone with many counts. The read terminates 3 residues ahead of where the CDR3 ends, so the germline J gene completes it. This chain connects TRBV14 to TRBJ2-3; D might be TRBD2 (5 bases). Trimming took 0 bases from V and 4 from J, leaving 8 bases between them. The germline gives CDR1 SGHDN, CDR2 FVKESK. The length of the CDR3 is 14 residues. The part of the CDR3 DNA that was read is TGTGCCAGCAGCCAAGATCTGAGGGCAGATACG. Its protein is CASSQDLRADT. The complete CDR3 reads CASSQDLRADTQYF.

A remark on this clone: The CDR3 end falls 3 residues outside the read, so it is completed with the germline J gene. The chain is built from TRBV19 and TRBJ1-2; maybe TRBD1 (5 bases). The CDR3 spans 14 residues. CDR1 and CDR2 (germline): LNHDA, SQIVND (reference sequence). The DNA read from the CDR3 is TGTGCCAGTAGTACAGAAAGGGGCTACAATGAC. Amino acid sequence: CASSTERGYND. The CDR3 in its entirety is CASSTERGYNDYTF. Using reference TRBV19 and TRBJ1-2 for the parts outside the CDR3, the full variable domain is DGGITQSPKYLFRKEGQNVTLSCEQNLNHDAMYWYRQDPGQGLRLIYYSQIVNDFQKGDIAEGYSVSREKKESFPLTVTSAQKNPTAFYLCASSTERGYNDYTFGSGTRLTVV.

This clone occurred many times. CDR3: CASSPGTDTYLEQFF. Partial CDR3 DNA: TGTGCCAGCAGCCCAGGGACAGACACATATCTTGAG. The V gene is TRBV13, the J gene TRBJ2-1, with 7 positions matching TRBD1. The sequence runs out 3 residues before the end of the CDR3; the remainder is reconstructed from the germline J gene. The CDR3 covers 15 residues. After removal of 5 bases from V and 9 bases from J, the junction contained 13 bases not matched to a gene. Germline V gives CDR1 PRHDT, CDR2 FYEKMQ (reference sequence). Looking up the rest from reference TRBV13 and TRBJ2-1 gives the full variable domain: AAGVIQSPRHLIKEKRETATLKCYPIPRHDTVYWYQQGPGQDPQFLISFYEKMQSDKGSIPDRFSAQQFSDYHSELNMSSLELGDSALYFCASSPGTDTYLEQFFGPGTRLTVL.

This clone was counted many times. The CDR3 goes on 3 residues after the read ends, and that part is filled in from the germline J gene. The rearrangement joins TRBV13 to TRBJ2-7; 7 bases are shared with TRBD1. After removal of 4 bases from V and 0 bases from J, the junction contained 6 bases not matched to a gene. Germline CDR1 is PRHDT and CDR2 is FYEKMQ (reference sequence). The CDR3 has 15 amino acids. The DNA read from the CDR3 is TGTGCCAGCAGCTCCGGACAGGAGAGCTCCTACGAG. Its translation: CASSSGQESSYE. The whole CDR3 sequence is CASSSGQESSYEQYF. The full variable domain, with the rest looked up from reference TRBV13 and TRBJ2-7, is AAGVIQSPRHLIKEKRETATLKCYPIPRHDTVYWYQQGPGQDPQFLISFYEKMQSDKGSIPDRFSAQQFSDYHSELNMSSLELGDSALYFCASSSGQESSYEQYFGPGTRLTVT.

This clone showed up many times. The read halts 3 residues ahead of the CDR3 end, with the missing end drawn from the germline J gene. The chain uses TRBV18 and TRBJ2-2; 12 nucleotides agree with TRBD1. Germline V gene sequence: CDR1 KGHSH, CDR2 LQKENI. CDR3 length: 16 amino acids. With V trimmed by 2 bases and J by 7 bases, 5 bases remained unmatched. The CDR3: CASSPTGTGGFGELFF. CDR3 bases read: TGTGCCAGCTCACCAACCGGGACAGGGGGCTTCGGGGAG. The full variable domain, with the rest looked up from reference TRBV18 and TRBJ2-2, is NAGVMQNPRHLVRRRGQEARLRCSPMKGHSHVYWYRQLPEEGLKFMVYLQKENIIDESGMPKERFSAEFPKEGPSILRIQQVVRGDSAAYFCASSPTGTGGFGELFFGEGSRLTVL.

This clone came up many times. The CDR3 extends 3 residues past the end of the read, so its final part is completed from the germline J gene. The V gene is TRBV18, the J gene TRBJ2-3; TRBD1 agrees at 7 bases. The CDR3 length is 16 residues. V trimming: 0 bases; J trimming: 1 base; junction bases outside the gene matches: 4. The germline gives CDR1 KGHSH, CDR2 LQKENI. The CDR3 loop reads CASSPPSQGGTDTQYF. The CDR3 bases that were read are TGTGCCAGCTCACCACCCTCCCAGGGGGGCACAGATACG.

This clone was recorded at least ten times. The sequenced CDR3 bases are TGCAGTGCTAGAGGGACACAGGGGGCAGAGACC. Translated, it gives CSARGTQGAET. The CDR3 as a whole reads CSARGTQGAETQYF. J is TRBJ2-5 and V is TRBV20-1; 9 nucleotides align to TRBD1. The CDR3 is cut off 3 residues early in the read; its end comes from the germline J gene. From germline, CDR1 is DFQATT and CDR2 SNEGSKA (reference sequence). J lost 4 bases, V lost 1 base, and 4 bases had no gene match. The CDR3 contains 14 residues.

About this clone itself: The read halts 3 residues ahead of the CDR3 end, with the missing end drawn from the germline J gene. The gene calls are TRBV18 and TRBJ1-1; D is ambiguous. CDR1 is KGHSH and CDR2 is LQKENI in the germline V gene. Trimming stripped 0 bases from V and 1 base from J, with 9 bases between. There are 15 residues in the CDR3. CDR3 loop: CASSPPSTGNTEAFF. The CDR3 DNA, read in part, is TGTGCCAGCTCACCACCATCGACGGGGAACACTGAA.

In its sample, this clone was seen many times. Read sequence stops 3 residues before the CDR3 end, and the germline J gene provides the missing end. This chain links TRBV13 with TRBJ2-1; the D is unclear. V was clipped by 2 bases and J by 8 bases, with 19 bases between them. CDR1 PRHDT and CDR2 FYEKMQ come from the germline V gene (reference sequence). The CDR3 extends over 16 amino acids. CDR3 loop: CASSLRLGEGQDEQFF. The sequenced part of the CDR3 DNA is TGTGCCAGCAGCTTACGCCTTGGCGAAGGTCAGGATGAG.

With regard to this clone: Read sequence stops 3 residues before the CDR3 end, and the germline J gene provides the missing end. The chain employs TRBV2 and TRBJ2-4; tentative D call: TRBD1 (6 bases). The CDR3 runs to 13 residues. Germline V gene lookup returns CDR1 SNHLY and CDR2 FYNNEI. Incomplete CDR3 DNA: TGTGCCAGCAGTGAGGGGACATACTATGGT. It yields the protein CASSEGTYYG. The complete CDR3 protein is CASSEGTYYGQYF.

This clone was counted ten times or more. CDR3 DNA, as far as it was read: TGCGCCAGCAGCTTGTACCGACAGATTAACACCGGGGAG. As protein: CASSLYRQINTGE. In full, the CDR3 is CASSLYRQINTGELFF. The V and J genes are TRBV5-1 and TRBJ2-2, with D possibly TRBD1 on 5 matching bases. The missing CDR3 end, 3 residues past where the read stops, is filled in from the germline J gene. The CDR3 runs 16 residues. Germline V gene sequence: CDR1 SGHRS, CDR2 YFSETQ. V lost 1 base to trimming and J lost 2 bases, with 12 bases between them.

This clone was picked up many times. The read ends 3 residues before the CDR3 terminus; that terminus is restored from the germline J gene. V gene TRBV20-1 combines with J gene TRBJ1-2; 9 bases fit TRBD1. J gave up 1 base and V 5 bases, and 11 bases lay outside the gene matches. The CDR3 extends over 16 amino acids. Germline values: CDR1 DFQATT, CDR2 SNEGSKA (reference sequence). CDR3 sequence: CSAHRQGDKSNYGYTF. CDR3 bases read: TGCAGTGCTCACCGACAGGGGGATAAAAGTAACTATGGC.